This T cell receptor beta chain is drawn from a study of blood T cell repertoires in COVID-19. The overall study: Sample material is recorded as cDNA or gDNA derived from T cells, B-cell-depleted T cells, or PBMCs.

Methods used by the authors: Amplified reference gene primers provided the basis for estimating nucleated cell counts. Here immunoSEQ multiplex PCR was the method, and the copy in TCRdb shows in-frame clones only, minus some. That table is the source of V, J and clone size, and D and trimming were worked out from the DNA. Of 200,000 to 250,000 clones in the sample, around 82% were seen once. The CDR3 is made up of 16 amino acids. The J segment lost 6 bases and the V segment lost 1 base, leaving 11 bases of the junction unmatched. Looked up from germline, CDR1 is SGHRS and CDR2 is YFSETQ. The sample taken for sequencing was peripheral blood. This sequence originates from a woman aged 55-70 years with acute or convalescent COVID-19. J is TRBJ2-7 and V is TRBV5-1; the match to TRBD1 covers 9 bases. As DNA, the CDR3 is TGCGCCAGCAGCTTGTCTACGGGACAGGGAGCCCCCGAGCAGTACTTC. Its translation is CASSLSTGQGAPEQYF.